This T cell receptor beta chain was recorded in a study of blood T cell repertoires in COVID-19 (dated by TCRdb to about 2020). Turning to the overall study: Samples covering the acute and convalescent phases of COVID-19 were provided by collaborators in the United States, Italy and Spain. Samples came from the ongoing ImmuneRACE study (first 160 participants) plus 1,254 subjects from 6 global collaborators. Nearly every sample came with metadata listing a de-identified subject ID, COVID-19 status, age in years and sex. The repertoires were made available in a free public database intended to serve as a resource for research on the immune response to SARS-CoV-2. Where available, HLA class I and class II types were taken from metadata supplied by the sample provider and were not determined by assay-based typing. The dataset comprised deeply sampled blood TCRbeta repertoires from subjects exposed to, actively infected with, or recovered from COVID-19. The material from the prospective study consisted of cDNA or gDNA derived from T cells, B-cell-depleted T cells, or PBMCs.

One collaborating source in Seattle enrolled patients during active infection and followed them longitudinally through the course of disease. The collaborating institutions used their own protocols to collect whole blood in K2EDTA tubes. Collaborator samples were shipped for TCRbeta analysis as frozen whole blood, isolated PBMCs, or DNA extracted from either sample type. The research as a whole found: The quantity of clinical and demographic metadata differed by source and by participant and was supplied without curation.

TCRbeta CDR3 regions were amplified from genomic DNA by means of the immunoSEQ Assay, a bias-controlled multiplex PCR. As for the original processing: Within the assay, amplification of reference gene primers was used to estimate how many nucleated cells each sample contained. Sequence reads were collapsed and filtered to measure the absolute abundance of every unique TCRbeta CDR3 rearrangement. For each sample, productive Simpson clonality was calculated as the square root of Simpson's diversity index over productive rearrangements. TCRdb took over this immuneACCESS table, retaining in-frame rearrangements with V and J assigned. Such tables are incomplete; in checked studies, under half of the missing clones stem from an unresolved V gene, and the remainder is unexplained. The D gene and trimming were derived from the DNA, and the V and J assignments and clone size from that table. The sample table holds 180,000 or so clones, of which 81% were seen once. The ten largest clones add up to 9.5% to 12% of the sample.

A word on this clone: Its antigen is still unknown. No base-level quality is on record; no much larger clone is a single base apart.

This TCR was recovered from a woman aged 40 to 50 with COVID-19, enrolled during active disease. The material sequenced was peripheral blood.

Here the CDR3 is given as CASRLLAGSMVAQYF. The nucleotides read TGTGCCAGCAGACTCCTAGCGGGGAGTATGGTGGCCCAGTACTTC. The receptor chain draws on TRBV7-6 and TRBJ2-5, and 9 junctional nucleotides match TRBD2. After removal of 6 bases from V and 9 bases from J, the junction retains 14 bases not matched to a gene. Including the terminal cysteine and phenylalanine, the CDR3 comprises 15 residues. Only CDR3 DNA is held: 45 bases, read in frame from base 1. CDR1 and CDR2 (SGHVS, FNYEAQ) derive from the germline V gene.